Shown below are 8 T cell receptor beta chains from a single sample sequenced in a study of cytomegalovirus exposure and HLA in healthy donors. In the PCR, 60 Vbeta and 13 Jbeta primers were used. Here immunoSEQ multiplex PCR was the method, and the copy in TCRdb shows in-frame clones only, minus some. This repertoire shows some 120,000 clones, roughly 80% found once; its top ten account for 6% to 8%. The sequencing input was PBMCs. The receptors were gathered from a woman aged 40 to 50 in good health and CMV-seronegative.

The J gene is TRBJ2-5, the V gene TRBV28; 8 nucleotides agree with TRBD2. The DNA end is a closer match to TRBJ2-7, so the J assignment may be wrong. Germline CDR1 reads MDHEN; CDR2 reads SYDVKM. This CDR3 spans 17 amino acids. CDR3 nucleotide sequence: TGTGCCAGCACCCTAGGTGGGGCGGGAGGAGGGTCCTACGAGCAGTACTTC. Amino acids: CASTLGGAGGGSYEQYF.

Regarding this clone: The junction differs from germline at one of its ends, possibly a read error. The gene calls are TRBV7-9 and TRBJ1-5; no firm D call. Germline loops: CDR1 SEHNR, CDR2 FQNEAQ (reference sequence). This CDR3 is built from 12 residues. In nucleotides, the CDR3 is TGTTCCAGCAGCTTATCGGATCAGCCCCAGCATTTT. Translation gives CSSSLSDQPQHF.

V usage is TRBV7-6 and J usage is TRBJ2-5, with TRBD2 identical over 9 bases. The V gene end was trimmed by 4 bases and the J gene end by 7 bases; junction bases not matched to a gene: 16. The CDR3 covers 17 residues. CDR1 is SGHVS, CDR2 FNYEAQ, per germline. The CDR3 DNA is TGTGCCAGCAGCTCCCCTATGCGGGAGGGCCTGTTCGCGACCCAGTACTTC. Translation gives CASSSPMREGLFATQYF.

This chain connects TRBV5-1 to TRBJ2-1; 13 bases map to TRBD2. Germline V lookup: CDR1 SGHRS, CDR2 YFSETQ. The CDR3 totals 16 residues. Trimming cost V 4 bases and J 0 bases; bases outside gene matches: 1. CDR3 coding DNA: TGCGCCAGCAGCGGACTAGCGGGAGCCTCCTACAATGAGCAGTTCTTC. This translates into CASSGLAGASYNEQFF.

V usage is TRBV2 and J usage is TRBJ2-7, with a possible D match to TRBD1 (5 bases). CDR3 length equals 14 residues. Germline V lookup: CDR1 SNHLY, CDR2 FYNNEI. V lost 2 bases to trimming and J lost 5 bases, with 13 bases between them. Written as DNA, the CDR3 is TGTGCCAGCAGTGAAAGCAATTGGGGCGACGAGCAGTACTTC. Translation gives CASSESNWGDEQYF.

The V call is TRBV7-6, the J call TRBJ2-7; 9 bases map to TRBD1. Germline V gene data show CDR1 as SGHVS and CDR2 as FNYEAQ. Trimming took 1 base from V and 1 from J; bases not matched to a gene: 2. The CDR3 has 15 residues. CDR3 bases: TGTGCCAGCAGCTTAGGACAGGGGGTTTCCTACGAGCAGTACTTC. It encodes CASSLGQGVSYEQYF. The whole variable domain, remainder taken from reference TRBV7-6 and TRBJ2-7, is GAGVSQSPRYKVTKRGQDVALRCDPISGHVSLYWYRQALGQGPEFLTYFNYEAQQDKSGLPNDRFSAERPEGSISTLTIQRTEQRDSAMYRCASSLGQGVSYEQYFGPGTRLTVT.

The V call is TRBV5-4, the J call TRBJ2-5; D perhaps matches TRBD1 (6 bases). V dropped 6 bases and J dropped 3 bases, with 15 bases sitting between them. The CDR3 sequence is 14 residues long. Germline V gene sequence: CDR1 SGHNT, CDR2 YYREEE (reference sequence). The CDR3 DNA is TGTGCCAGCACCCAAGGACAGCGAAAAGAGACCCAGTACTTC. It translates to CASTQGQRKETQYF.

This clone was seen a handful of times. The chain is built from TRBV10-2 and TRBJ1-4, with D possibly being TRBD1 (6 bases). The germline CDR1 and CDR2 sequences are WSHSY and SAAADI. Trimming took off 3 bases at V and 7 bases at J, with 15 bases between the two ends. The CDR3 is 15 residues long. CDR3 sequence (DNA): TGCGCCAGCAGTGACGAACAGGGCATCGGTGAAAAACTGTTTTTT. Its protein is CASSDEQGIGEKLFF.